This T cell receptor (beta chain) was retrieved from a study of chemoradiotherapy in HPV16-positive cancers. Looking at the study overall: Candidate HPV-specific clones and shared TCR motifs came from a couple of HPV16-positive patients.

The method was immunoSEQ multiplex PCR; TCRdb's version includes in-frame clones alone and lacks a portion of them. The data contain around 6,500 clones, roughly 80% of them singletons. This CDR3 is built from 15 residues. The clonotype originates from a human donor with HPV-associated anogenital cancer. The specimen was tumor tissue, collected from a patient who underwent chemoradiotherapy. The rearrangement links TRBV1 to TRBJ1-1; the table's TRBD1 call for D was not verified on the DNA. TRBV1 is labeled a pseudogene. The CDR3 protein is CTSSQRQEESKRAFF. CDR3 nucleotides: TGCACCAGCAGCCAACGACAGGAAGAGAGTAAGAGGGCTTTCTTT.